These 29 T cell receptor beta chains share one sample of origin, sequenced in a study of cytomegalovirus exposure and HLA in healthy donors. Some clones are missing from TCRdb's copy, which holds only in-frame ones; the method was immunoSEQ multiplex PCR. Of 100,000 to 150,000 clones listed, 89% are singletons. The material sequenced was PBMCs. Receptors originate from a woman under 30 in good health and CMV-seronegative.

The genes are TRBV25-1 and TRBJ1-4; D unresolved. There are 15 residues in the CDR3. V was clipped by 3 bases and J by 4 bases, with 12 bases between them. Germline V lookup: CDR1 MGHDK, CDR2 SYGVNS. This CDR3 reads CASSDLRDINEKLFF. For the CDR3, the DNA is TGTGCCAGCAGTGATCTCCGGGATATTAATGAAAAACTGTTTTTT.

The CDR3 DNA reads TGTGCCTGGAGCCCCTGGCCTGCCCTCTCCTACGAGCAGTACTTC. It is translated as CAWSPWPALSYEQYF. J is TRBJ2-7 and V is TRBV30; no definite D call. The CDR3 length is 15 residues. V lost 3 bases, J lost 0 bases, and 15 bases lay in between. CDR1 GTSNPN and CDR2 SVGIG come from the germline V gene (reference sequence).

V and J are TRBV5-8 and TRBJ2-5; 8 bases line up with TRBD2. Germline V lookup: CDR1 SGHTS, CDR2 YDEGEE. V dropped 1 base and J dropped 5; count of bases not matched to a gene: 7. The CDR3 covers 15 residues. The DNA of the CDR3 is TGTGCCAGCAGCTTGTTTTCTAGCGGGTTTGAGACCCAGTACTTC. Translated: CASSLFSSGFETQYF.

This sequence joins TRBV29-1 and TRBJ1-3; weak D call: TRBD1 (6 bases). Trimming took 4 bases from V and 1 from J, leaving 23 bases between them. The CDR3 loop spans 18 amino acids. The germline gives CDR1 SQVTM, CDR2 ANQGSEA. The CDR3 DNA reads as TGCAGCGTTGGGGGGCCTCGAGAGTCAGCTTCTTCTGGAAACACCATATATTTT. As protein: CSVGGPRESASSGNTIYF.

CDR3 nucleotides: TGTGCCAGCAGCTCAGAAGGGGGCCGCCAAGAGACCCAGTACTTC. Translation: CASSSEGGRQETQYF. The V call is TRBV9, the J call TRBJ2-5; 7 bases match TRBD1. Germline-derived CDR1 and CDR2 are SGDLS and YYNGEE. Trimming cost V 4 bases and J 1 base; bases outside gene matches: 7. This CDR3 has 15 residues.

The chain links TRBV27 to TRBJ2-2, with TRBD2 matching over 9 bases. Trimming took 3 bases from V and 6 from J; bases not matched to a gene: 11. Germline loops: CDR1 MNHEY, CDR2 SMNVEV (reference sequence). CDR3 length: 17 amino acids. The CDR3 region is CASSFYLVAGVPGELFF. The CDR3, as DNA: TGTGCCAGCAGTTTCTACCTCGTAGCGGGAGTCCCCGGGGAGCTGTTTTTT.

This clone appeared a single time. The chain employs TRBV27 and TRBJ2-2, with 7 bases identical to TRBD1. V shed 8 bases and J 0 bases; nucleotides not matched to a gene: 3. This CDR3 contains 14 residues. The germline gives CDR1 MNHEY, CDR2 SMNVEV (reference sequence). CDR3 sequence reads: CASAGTANTGELFF. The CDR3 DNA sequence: TGTGCCAGCGCCGGGACAGCGAACACCGGGGAGCTGTTTTTT.

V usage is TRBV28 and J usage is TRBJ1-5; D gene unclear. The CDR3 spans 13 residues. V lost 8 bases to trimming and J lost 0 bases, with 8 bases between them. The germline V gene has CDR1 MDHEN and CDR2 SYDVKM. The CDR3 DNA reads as TGTGCCAGCCGGTCCTATAGCAATCAGCCCCAGCATTTT. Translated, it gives CASRSYSNQPQHF. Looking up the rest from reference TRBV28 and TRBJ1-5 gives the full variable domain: DVKVTQSSRYLVKRTGEKVFLECVQDMDHENMFWYRQDPGLGLRLIYFSYDVKMKEKGDIPEGYSVSREKKERFSLILESASTNQTSMYLCASRSYSNQPQHFGDGTRLSIL.

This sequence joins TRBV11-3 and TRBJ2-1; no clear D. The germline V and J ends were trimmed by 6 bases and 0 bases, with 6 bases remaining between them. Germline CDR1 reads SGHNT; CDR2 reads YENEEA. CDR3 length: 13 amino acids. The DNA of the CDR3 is TGTGCCAGCAGGAATAGCTCCTACAATGAGCAGTTCTTC. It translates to CASRNSSYNEQFF.

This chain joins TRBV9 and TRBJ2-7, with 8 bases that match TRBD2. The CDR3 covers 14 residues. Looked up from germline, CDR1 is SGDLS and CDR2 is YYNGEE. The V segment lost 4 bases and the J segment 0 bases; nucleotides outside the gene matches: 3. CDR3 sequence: CASSIAGSSYEQYF. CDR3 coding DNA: TGTGCCAGCAGCATAGCGGGGAGCTCCTACGAGCAGTACTTC.

This CDR3 is CASSLWDKNQPQHF. In DNA, the CDR3 is TGTGCCAGCAGTTTATGGGACAAGAATCAGCCCCAGCATTTT. The chain recombines TRBV28 with TRBJ1-5; maybe TRBD1 (5 bases). This CDR3 comprises 14 residues. Germline V gives CDR1 MDHEN, CDR2 SYDVKM. The V and J ends lost 0 bases and 4 bases respectively, with 7 bases between them.

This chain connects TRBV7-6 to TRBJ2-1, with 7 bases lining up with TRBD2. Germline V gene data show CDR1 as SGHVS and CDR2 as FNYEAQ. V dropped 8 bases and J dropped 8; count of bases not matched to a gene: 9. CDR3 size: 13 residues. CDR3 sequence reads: CASSSGRVDEQFF. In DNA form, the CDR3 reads TGTGCCAGCTCTAGCGGCAGGGTCGATGAGCAGTTCTTC.

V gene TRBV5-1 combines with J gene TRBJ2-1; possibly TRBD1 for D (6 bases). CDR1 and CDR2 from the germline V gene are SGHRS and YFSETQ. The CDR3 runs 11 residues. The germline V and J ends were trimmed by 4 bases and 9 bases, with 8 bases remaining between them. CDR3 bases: TGCGCCAGCAGCACAGGGTTTGAGCAGTTCTTC. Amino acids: CASSTGFEQFF.

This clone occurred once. The DNA of the CDR3 is TGTGCCAGCAGCGTCAGAACCGGGACAGGGGCGGAGACCCAGTACTTC. This encodes CASSVRTGTGAETQYF. The chain combines TRBV9 with TRBJ2-5; 10 bases line up with TRBD1. This CDR3 region has 16 residues. V dropped 2 bases and J dropped 5; count of bases not matched to a gene: 9. Germline V gene sequence: CDR1 SGDLS, CDR2 YYNGEE.

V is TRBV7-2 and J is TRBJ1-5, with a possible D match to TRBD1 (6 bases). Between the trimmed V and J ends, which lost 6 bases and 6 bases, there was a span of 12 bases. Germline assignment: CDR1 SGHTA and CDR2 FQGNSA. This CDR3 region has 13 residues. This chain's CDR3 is CASSTQGTQPQHF. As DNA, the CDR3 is TGTGCCAGCAGTACACAGGGTACTCAGCCCCAGCATTTT.

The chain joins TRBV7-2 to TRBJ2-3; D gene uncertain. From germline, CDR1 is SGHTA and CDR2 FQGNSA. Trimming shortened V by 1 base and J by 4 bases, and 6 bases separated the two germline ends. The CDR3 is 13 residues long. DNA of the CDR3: TGTGCCAGCAGCTTAGGTTCCGCAGATACGCAGTATTTT. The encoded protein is CASSLGSADTQYF. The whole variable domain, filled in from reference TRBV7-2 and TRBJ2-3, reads GAGVSQSPSNKVTEKGKDVELRCDPISGHTALYWYRQSLGQGLEFLIYFQGNSAPDKSGLPSDRFSAERTGGSVSTLTIQRTQQEDSAVYLCASSLGSADTQYFGPGTRLTVL.

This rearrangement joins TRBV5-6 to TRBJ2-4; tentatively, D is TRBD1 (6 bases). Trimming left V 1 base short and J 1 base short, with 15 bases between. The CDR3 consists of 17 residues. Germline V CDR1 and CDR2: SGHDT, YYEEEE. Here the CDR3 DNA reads TGTGCCAGCAGCTTGTCAACTTGGGACACCGCCAAAAACATTCAGTACTTC. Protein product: CASSLSTWDTAKNIQYF.

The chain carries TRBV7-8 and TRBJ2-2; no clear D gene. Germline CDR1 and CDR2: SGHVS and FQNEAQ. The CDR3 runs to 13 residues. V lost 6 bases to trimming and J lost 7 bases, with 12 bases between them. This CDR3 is CASSSNADGELFF. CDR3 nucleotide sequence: TGTGCCAGCAGTTCTAACGCCGACGGGGAGCTGTTTTTT.

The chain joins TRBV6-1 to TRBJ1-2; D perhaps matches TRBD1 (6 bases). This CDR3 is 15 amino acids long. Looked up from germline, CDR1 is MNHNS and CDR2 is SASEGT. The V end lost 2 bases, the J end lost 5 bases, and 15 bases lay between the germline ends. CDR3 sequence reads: CASSEPQTGRYGYTF. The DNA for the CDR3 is TGTGCCAGCAGTGAACCCCAGACAGGTCGATATGGCTACACCTTC.

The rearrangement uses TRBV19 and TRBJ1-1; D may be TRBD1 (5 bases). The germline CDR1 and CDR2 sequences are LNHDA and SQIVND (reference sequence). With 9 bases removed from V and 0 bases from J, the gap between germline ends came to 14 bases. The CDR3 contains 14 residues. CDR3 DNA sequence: TGTGCCAGCCTATCGGGGGGGATGAACACTGAAGCTTTCTTT. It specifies CASLSGGMNTEAFF.

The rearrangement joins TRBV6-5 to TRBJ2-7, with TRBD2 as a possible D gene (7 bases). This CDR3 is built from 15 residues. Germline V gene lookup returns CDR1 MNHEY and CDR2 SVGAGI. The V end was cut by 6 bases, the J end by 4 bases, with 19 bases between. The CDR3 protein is CASRGWSGDIYEQYF. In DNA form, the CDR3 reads TGTGCCAGCAGGGGGTGGAGCGGGGACATTTACGAGCAGTACTTC.

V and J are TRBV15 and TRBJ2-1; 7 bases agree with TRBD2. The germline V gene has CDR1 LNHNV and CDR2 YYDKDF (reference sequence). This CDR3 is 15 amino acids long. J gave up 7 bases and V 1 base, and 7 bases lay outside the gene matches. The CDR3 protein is CATSRGRTRWNEQFF. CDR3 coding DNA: TGTGCCACCAGCAGAGGGAGGACTAGGTGGAATGAGCAGTTCTTC.

CDR3 DNA: TGTGCCAGCAGGTACTCTGGGGCCAACGTCCTGACTTTC. This codes for CASRYSGANVLTF. The chain combines TRBV27 with TRBJ2-6; D is ambiguous. The CDR3 covers 13 residues. The ends were cut back, 6 bases at V and 0 bases at J, with 3 bases in the middle. CDR1 and CDR2 from the germline V gene are MNHEY and SMNVEV (reference sequence).

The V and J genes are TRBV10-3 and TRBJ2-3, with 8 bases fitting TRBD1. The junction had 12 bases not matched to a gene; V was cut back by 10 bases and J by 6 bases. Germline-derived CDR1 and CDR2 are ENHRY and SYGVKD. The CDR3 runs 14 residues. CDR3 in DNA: TGTGCCACCCCGGACAGGGAAACGCGGGATACGCAGTATTTT. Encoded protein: CATPDRETRDTQYF.

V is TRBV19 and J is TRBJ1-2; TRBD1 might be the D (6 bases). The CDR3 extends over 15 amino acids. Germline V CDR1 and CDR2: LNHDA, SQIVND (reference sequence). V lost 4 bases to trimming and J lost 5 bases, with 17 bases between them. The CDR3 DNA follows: TGTGCCAGTAGTACATCAACAGGGCTTGGGTATGGCTACACCTTC. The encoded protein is CASSTSTGLGYGYTF.

The DNA of the CDR3 is TGTGCCAGCAGCACAACCGGGACTAGCCTAAGCACAGATACGCAGTATTTT. This sequence encodes CASSTTGTSLSTDTQYF. The chain combines TRBV5-8 with TRBJ2-3; 9 positions match TRBD2. CDR1 is SGHTS and CDR2 is YDEGEE in the germline V gene. The CDR3 runs to 17 residues. Trimming removed 4 bases from V and 0 bases from J; junction bases left unmatched: 9.

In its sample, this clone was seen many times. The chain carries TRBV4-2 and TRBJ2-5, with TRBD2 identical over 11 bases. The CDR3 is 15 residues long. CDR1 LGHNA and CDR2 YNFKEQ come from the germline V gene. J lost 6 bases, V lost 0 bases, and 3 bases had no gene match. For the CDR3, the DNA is TGTGCCAGCAGCCAAGAATCTAGCGGGGGGAAGACCCAGTACTTC. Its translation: CASSQESSGGKTQYF.

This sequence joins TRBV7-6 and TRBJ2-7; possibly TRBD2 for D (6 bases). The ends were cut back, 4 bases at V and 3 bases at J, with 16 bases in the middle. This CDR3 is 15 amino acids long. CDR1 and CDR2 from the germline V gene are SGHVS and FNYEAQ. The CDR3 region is CASSWGVQLHYEQYF. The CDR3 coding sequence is TGTGCCAGCAGCTGGGGGGTCCAGCTTCACTACGAGCAGTACTTC. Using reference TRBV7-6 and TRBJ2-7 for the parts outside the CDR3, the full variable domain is GAGVSQSPRYKVTKRGQDVALRCDPISGHVSLYWYRQALGQGPEFLTYFNYEAQQDKSGLPNDRFSAERPEGSISTLTIQRTEQRDSAMYRCASSWGVQLHYEQYFGPGTRLTVT.

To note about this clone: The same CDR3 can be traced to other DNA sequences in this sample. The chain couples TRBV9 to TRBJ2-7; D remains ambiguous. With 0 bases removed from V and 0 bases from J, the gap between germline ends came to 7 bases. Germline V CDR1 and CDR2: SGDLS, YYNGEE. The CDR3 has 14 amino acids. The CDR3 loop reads CASSVDPSSYEQYF. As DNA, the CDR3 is TGTGCCAGCAGCGTAGATCCGAGCTCCTACGAGCAGTACTTC.